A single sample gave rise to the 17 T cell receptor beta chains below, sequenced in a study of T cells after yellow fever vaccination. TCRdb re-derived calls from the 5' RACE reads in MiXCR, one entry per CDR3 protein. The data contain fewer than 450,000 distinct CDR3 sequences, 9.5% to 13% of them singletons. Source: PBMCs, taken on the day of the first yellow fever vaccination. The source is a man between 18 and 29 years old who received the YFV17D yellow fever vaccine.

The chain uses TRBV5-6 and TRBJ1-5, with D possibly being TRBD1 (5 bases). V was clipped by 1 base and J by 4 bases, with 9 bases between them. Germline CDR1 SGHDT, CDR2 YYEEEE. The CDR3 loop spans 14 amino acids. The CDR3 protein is CASSLWGMNQPQHF. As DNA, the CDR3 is TGTGCCAGCAGCTTGTGGGGGATGAATCAGCCCCAGCATTTT. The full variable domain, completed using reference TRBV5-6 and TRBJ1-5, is DAGVTQSPTHLIKTRGQQVTLRCSPKSGHDTVSWYQQALGQGPQFIFQYYEEEERQRGNFPDRFSGHQFPNYSSELNVNALLLGDSALYLCASSLWGMNQPQHFGDGTRLSIL.

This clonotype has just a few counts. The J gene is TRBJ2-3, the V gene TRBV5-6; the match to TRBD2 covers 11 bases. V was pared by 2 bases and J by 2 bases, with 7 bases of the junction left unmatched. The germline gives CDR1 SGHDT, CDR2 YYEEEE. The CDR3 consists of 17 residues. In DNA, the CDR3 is TGTGCCAGCAGCTTACAGAAACTAGCGGGAGTCACAGATACGCAGTATTTT. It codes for CASSLQKLAGVTDTQYF.

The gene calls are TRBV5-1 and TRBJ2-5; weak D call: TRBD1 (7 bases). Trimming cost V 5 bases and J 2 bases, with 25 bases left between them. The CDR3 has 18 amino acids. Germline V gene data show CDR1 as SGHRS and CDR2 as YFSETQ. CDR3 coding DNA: TGCGCCAGCAGACAAGGGGGGACCGGGACAGTAACACAAGAGACCCAGTACTTC. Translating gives CASRQGGTGTVTQETQYF.

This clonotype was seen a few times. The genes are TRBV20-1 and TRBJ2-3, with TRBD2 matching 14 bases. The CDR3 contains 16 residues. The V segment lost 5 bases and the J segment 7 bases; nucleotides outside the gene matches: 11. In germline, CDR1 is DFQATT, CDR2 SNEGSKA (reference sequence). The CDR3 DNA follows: TGCAGTGCTCCCGGGGGACTAGCGGGGGCCCTGAATACGCAGTATTTT. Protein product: CSAPGGLAGALNTQYF.

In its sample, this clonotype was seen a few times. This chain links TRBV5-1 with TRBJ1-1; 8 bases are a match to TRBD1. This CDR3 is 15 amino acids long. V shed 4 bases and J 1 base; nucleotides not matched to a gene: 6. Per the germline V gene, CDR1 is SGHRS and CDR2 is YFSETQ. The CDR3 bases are TGCGCCAGCAGCACGGACGGACAGGGGAACACTGAAGCTTTCTTT. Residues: CASSTDGQGNTEAFF.

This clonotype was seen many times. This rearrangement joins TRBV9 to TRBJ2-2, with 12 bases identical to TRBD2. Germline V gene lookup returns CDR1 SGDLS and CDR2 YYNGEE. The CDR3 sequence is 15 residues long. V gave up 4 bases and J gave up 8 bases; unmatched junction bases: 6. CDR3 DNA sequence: TGTGCCAGCAGCCTAGCGGGAGGGGTCCCTGGGGAGCTGTTTTTT. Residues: CASSLAGGVPGELFF.

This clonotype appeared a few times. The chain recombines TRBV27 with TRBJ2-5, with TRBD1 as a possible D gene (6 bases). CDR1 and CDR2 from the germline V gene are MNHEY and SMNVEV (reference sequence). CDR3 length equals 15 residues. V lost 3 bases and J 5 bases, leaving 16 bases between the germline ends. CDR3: CASSFGRGVRETQYF. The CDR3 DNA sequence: TGTGCCAGCAGTTTTGGCAGGGGTGTTAGGGAGACCCAGTACTTC.

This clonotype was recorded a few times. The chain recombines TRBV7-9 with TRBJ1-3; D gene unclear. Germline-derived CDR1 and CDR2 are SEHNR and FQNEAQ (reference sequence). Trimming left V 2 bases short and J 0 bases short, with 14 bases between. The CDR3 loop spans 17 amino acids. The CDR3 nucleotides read TGTGCCAGCAGCTTAAACATGGGCCTCGTCTCTGGAAACACCATATATTTT. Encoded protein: CASSLNMGLVSGNTIYF. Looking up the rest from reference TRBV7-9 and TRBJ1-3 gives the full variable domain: DTGVSQNPRHKITKRGQNVTFRCDPISEHNRLYWYRQTLGQGPEFLTYFQNEAQLEKSRLLSDRFSAERPKGSFSTLEIQRTEQGDSAMYLCASSLNMGLVSGNTIYFGEGSWLTVV.

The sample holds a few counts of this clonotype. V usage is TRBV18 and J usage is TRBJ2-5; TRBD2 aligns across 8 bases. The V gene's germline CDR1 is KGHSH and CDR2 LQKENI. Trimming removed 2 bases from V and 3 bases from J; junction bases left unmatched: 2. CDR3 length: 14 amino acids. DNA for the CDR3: TGTGCCAGCTCACCAACACTAGCGGAAGAGACCCAGTACTTC. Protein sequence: CASSPTLAEETQYF.

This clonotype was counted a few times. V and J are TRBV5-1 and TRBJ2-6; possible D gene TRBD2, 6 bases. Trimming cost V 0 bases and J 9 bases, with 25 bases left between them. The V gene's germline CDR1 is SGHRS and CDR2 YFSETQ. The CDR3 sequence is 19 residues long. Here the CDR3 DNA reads TGCGCCAGCAGCTTGGCCCATTGGACTACCCCCCCCCAAGACAACGTCCTGACTTTC. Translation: CASSLAHWTTPPQDNVLTF.

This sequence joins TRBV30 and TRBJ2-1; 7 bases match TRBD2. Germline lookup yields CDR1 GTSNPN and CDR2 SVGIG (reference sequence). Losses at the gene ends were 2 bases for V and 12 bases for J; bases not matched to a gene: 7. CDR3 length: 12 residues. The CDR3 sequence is CAWSNSGVTQFF. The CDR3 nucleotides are TGTGCCTGGAGTAACAGCGGGGTAACGCAGTTCTTC.

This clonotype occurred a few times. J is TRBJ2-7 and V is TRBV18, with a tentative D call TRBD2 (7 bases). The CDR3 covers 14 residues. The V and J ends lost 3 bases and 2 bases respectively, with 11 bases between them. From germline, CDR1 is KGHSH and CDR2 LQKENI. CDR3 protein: CASSPGGGPYEQYV. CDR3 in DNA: TGTGCCAGCTCACCGGGGGGGGGCCCCTACGAGCAGTACGTC.

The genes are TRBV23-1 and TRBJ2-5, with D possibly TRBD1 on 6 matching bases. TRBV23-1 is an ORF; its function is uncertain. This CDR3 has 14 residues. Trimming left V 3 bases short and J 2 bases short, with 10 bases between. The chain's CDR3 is CASSQAGEQETQYF. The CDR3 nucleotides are TGCGCCAGCAGTCAGGCAGGGGAGCAAGAGACCCAGTACTTC.

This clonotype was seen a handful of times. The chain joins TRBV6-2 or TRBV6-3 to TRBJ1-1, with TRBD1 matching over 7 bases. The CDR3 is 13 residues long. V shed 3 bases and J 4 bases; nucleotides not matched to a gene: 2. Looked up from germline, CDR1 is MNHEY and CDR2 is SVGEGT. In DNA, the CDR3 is TGTGCCAGCAGTTATGGGACAGCCACTGAAGCTTTCTTT. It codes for CASSYGTATEAFF.

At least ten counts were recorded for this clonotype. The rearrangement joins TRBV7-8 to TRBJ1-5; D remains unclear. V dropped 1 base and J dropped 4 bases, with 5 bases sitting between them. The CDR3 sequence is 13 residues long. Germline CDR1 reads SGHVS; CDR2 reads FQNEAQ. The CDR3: CASSLVANQPQHF. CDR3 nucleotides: TGTGCCAGCAGCTTAGTAGCTAATCAGCCCCAGCATTTT. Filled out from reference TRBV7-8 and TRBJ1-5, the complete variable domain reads GAGVSQSPRYKVAKRGQDVALRCDPISGHVSLFWYQQALGQGPEFLTYFQNEAQLDKSGLPSDRFFAERPEGSVSTLKIQRTQQEDSAVYLCASSLVANQPQHFGDGTRLSIL.

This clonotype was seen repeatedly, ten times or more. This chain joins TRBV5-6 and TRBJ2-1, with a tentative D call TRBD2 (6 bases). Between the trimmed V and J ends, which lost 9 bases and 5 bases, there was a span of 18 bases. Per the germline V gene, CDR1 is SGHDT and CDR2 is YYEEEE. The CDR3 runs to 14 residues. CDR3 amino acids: CAMSPGGRHNEQFF. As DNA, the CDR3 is TGTGCCATGAGCCCCGGGGGACGGCACAATGAGCAGTTCTTC.

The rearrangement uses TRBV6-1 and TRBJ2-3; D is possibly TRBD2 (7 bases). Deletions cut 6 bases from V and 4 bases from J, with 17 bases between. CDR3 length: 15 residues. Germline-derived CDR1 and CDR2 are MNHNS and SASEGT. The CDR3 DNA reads TGTGCCAGCAGACAAAAAGGGGGGGTTTCAGATACGCAGTATTTT. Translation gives CASRQKGGVSDTQYF.